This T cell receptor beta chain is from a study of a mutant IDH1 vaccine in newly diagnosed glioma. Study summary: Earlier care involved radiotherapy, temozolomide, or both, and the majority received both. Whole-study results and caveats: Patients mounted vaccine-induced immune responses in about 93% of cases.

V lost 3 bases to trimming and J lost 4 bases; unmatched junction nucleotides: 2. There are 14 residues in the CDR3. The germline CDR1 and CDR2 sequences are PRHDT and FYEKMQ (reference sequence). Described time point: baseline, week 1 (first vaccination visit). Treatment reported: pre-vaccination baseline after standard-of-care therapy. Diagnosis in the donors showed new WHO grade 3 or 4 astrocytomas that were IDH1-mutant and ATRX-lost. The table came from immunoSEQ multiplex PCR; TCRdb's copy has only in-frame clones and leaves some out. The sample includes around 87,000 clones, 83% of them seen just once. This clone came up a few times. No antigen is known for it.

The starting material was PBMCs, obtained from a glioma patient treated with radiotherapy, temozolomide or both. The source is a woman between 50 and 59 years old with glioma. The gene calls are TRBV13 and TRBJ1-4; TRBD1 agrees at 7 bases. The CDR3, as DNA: TGTGCCAGCAGCTTCAGGGGGGGTAATGAAAAACTGTTTTTT. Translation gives CASSFRGGNEKLFF.